A selection of T cell receptor beta chains follows, all from one sample in a study of Tregs in tolerant kidney transplant recipients. Here immunoSEQ multiplex PCR was the method, and the copy in TCRdb shows in-frame clones only, minus some. This table has 62,000 or so clones, roughly 98% appearing once. The input for sequencing was Tregs from blood, taken before the transplant. These receptors were obtained from a human donor who received a combined kidney and bone marrow transplant. Both conserved end residues are part of each CDR3. D genes are given only for firm matches.

D gene	V gene	J gene	CDR3 DNA	CDR3 protein
TRBD2	TRBV7-2	TRBJ2-2	TGTGCCAGCAGCGCTCGCAGGACTAGCGGGAGCCCCGGGGAGCTGTTTTTT	CASSARRTSGSPGELFF
TRBD1	TRBV6-1	TRBJ2-1	TGTGCCAATACGGGACAGACCAACAATGAGCAGTTCTTC	CANTGQTNNEQFF
TRBD2	TRBV5-1	TRBJ2-3	TGCGCCAGCAGCTTCCGGCCCCCTAGCGGGACTAGCACAGATACGCAGTATTTT	CASSFRPPSGTSTDTQYF
-	TRBV5-5	TRBJ1-4	TGTGCCAGCAGCACAGGGCAGACTAATGAAAAACTGTTTTTT	CASSTGQTNEKLFF
TRBD1	TRBV19	TRBJ1-6	TGTGCCAGTAGTCTACAGGGGAACCCCCTCCACTTT	CASSLQGNPLHF
-	TRBV7-8	TRBJ2-6	TGTGCCAGCAGCTTAGTTGCGGAGGGGTGGTCTGGGGCCAACGTCCTGACTTTC	CASSLVAEGWSGANVLTF
TRBD1	TRBV7-2	TRBJ2-5	TGTGCCAGCAGCCCTCAGGGGGCGCGATCAGGGACCCAGTACTTC	CASSPQGARSGTQYF
-	TRBV13	TRBJ1-1	TGTGCCAGCAGCTTACGAGGGGGTGAGACTGAAGCTTTCTTT	CASSLRGGETEAFF
-	TRBV11-3	TRBJ1-1	TGTGCCAGCAGCCCCCGAGGGGGGAACACTGAAGCTTTCTTT	CASSPRGGNTEAFF
TRBD1	TRBV5-6	TRBJ2-5	TGTGCCAGCAGCCTCTGGACAGGGGCCCAAGAGACCCAGTACTTC	CASSLWTGAQETQYF
TRBD1	TRBV11-3	TRBJ1-1	TGTGCCAGCAGCTTGGACAGGGGTCTATCTGAAGCTTTCTTT	CASSLDRGLSEAFF
-	TRBV7-9	TRBJ1-1	TGTGCCAGCAGCTTAGAATCGAGGACTGAAGCTTTCTTT	CASSLESRTEAFF
TRBD1	TRBV30	TRBJ1-3	TGTGCCTGGAGTGTAGGGGGGACAGGGGGAAACACCATATATTTT	CAWSVGGTGGNTIYF
TRBD1	TRBV19	TRBJ2-1	TGTGCCAGTAGTCTCCGGGACAGGGGGCTTGGGTCCTACAATGAGCAGTTCTTC	CASSLRDRGLGSYNEQFF